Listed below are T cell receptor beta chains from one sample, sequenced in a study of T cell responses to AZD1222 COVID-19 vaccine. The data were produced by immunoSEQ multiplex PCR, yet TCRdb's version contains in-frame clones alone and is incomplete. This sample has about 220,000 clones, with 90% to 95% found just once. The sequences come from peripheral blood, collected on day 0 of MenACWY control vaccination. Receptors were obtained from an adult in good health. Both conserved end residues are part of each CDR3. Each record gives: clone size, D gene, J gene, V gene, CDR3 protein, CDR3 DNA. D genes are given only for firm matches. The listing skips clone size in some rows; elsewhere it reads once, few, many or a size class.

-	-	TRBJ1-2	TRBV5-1	CASSLDRNYGYTF	TGCGCCAGCAGCTTGGACAGGAACTATGGCTACACCTTC
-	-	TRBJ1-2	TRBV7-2	CASSLVGGNYGYTF	TGTGCCAGCAGCTTAGTAGGGGGTAACTATGGCTACACCTTC
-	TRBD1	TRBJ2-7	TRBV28	CASGTGVPEQYF	TGTGCCAGCGGGACAGGGGTCCCGGAGCAGTACTTC
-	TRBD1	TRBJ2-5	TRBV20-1	CSAGQGRIQYF	TGCAGTGCCGGACAGGGACGAATCCAGTACTTC
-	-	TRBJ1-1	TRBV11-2	CASSLTMTNTEAFF	TGTGCCAGCAGCTTAACGATGACGAACACTGAAGCTTTCTTT
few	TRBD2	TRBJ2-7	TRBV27	CASSPRLAGSYEQYF	TGTGCCAGCAGTCCCCGACTAGCGGGGTCCTACGAGCAGTACTTC
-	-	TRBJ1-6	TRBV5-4	CASSFAGRYNSPLHF	TGTGCCAGCAGCTTTGCCGGAAGGTATAATTCACCCCTCCACTTT
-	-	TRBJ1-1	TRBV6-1	CASSEWDVGGRTEAFF	TGTGCCAGCAGTGAATGGGACGTAGGGGGGCGCACTGAAGCTTTCTTT
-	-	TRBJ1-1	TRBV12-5	CASGLGQHGSEAFF	TGTGCTAGTGGTTTGGGACAGCATGGCTCTGAAGCTTTCTTT
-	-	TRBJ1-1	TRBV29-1	CSVETLDRTNTEAFF	TGCAGCGTTGAGACGTTGGACAGAACGAACACTGAAGCTTTCTTT
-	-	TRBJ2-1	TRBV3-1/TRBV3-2	CASSQGATRIEQFF	TGTGCCAGCAGCCAAGGGGCCACGAGAATCGAGCAGTTCTTC
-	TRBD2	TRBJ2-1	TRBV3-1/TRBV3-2	CASSPLAGGVNEQFF	TGTGCCAGCAGCCCACTAGCGGGGGGGGTAAATGAGCAGTTCTTC
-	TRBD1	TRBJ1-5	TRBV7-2	CASSAGQGATQPQHF	TGTGCCAGCAGCGCGGGACAGGGGGCTACTCAGCCCCAGCATTTT
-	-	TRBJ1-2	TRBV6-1	CASSEIDGLSGYTF	TGTGCCAGCAGTGAAATCGACGGGTTGAGCGGCTACACCTTC
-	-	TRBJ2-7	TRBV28	CASNRAPYEQYF	TGTGCCAGCAACAGGGCCCCCTACGAGCAGTACTTC
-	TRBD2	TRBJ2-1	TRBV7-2	CASSKGLAGGRHEQFF	TGTGCCAGCAGCAAGGGACTAGCGGGGGGGCGCCATGAGCAGTTCTTC
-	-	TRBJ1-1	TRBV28	CASSFPPSGTEAFF	TGTGCCAGCAGTTTTCCCCCCAGTGGCACTGAAGCTTTCTTT
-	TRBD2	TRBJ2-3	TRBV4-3	CASSQAVLAGVRVTQYF	TGCGCCAGCAGCCAAGCCGTACTAGCGGGGGTTCGAGTTACGCAGTATTTT
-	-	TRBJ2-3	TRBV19	CASSIEGGRTDTQYF	TGTGCCAGTAGTATAGAGGGGGGACGCACAGATACGCAGTATTTT
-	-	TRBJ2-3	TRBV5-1	CASSFQDTPRATQYF	TGCGCCAGCAGCTTTCAGGACACACCCAGGGCTACGCAGTATTTT
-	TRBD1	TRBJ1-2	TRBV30	CAWSTGQGEDGYTF	TGTGCCTGGAGTACCGGACAGGGAGAGGATGGCTACACCTTC
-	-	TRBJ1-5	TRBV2	CASRAVENQPQHF	TGTGCCAGCAGGGCCGTTGAGAATCAGCCCCAGCATTTT
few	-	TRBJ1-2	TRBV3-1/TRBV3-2	CASSRDAYYGYTF	TGTGCCAGCAGCCGGGACGCCTACTATGGCTACACCTTC
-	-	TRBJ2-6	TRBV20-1	CSASVASGANVLTF	TGCAGTGCTAGTGTAGCGTCTGGGGCCAACGTCCTGACTTTC
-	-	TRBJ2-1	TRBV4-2	CASSQDGTLGNEQFF	TGTGCCAGCAGCCAAGATGGGACCCTAGGAAATGAGCAGTTCTTC